Sequencing of this TCR beta chain was carried out in a study of T cells in Graves' hyperthyroidism and ophthalmopathy. General study results and limits: Within blood appeared most thyroid clonotypes that had expanded above 0.001.

This clonotype was counted many times. The antigen is unknown. Trimming shortened V by 3 bases and J by 3 bases, and 5 bases separated the two germline ends. Looked up from germline, CDR1 is LGHDT and CDR2 is YNNKEL (reference sequence). The CDR3 consists of 12 residues. Amplification of TCR beta CDR3 regions used RNA as the template. Initially, a first-round RT-PCR of the TCR CDR3 employed the HTBI primer set. TCRdb independently ran MiXCR on the multiplex PCR reads; one entry per CDR3 protein. This sample has around 280,000 distinct CDR3 sequences, with approximately 15% found just once. Aged 18 to 65, the patients had hyperthyroidism that was newly diagnosed and had lasted under 2 months.

This rearrangement joins TRBV3-1 to TRBJ1-1; unclear D gene. This receptor was taken from a woman in her thirties or forties with Graves' hyperthyroidism. Sequences were obtained from blood. The CDR3 loop reads CASSHGYTEAFF. The CDR3 coding sequence is TGTGCCAGCAGCCATGGCTACACTGAAGCTTTCTTT.